These T cell receptor beta chains were read from a single sample in a study of T-cell reconstitution after alpha-beta-depleted transplantation in children. TCRdb processed the PCR reads anew with MiXCR; each CDR3 protein has one entry. Here the sample spans almost 600,000 distinct CDR3 sequences, 27% being singletons. This specimen consisted of PBMCs, obtained before TCRalphabeta/CD19-depleted stem cell transplant. These receptors all stem from a boy in the first two years of life with Wiskott-Aldrich syndrome, due to receive a stem cell transplant. CDR3s include the opening cysteine and the closing phenylalanine or tryptophan. The D gene is left open where the match is weak. Size tells how often a clone was seen (once, few, many) or the class of an expanded clone, and some rows leave it out.

length	V	D	size	J	DNA	CDR3
12	TRBV29-1	-	-	TRBJ1-4	TGCAGCGTTCAGACCTCGAATGAAAAACTGTTTTTT	CSVQTSNEKLFF
18	TRBV28	-	few	TRBJ1-6	TGTGCCAGCAGTTTTGGGCAGGGCTCGGCCAACGATAATTCACCCCTCCACTTT	CASSFGQGSANDNSPLHF
15	TRBV5-6	-	few	TRBJ2-1	TGTGCCAGCTCATGGGGGAGGAGTTCCTACAATGAGCAGTTCTTC	CASSWGRSSYNEQFF
19	TRBV15	TRBD2	few	TRBJ2-1	TGTGCCACCAGCAGAGATCCGGCGACTAGCGGGAGCTCCTACAATGAGCAGTTCTTC	CATSRDPATSGSSYNEQFF
15	TRBV6-1	-	-	TRBJ2-7	TGTGCCAGCACCGCGCGGGGCTTACCTCATTCCGAGCAGTACTTC	CASTARGLPHSEQYF
17	TRBV2	TRBD2	-	TRBJ2-1	TGTGCCAGCAGTGGACGGGGCGGGAGGTACTCCTACAATGAGCAGTTCTTC	CASSGRGGRYSYNEQFF
13	TRBV20-1	-	-	TRBJ2-2	TGCAGTGCTAGGCCGGGTACTGCCGGGGAGCTGTTTTTT	CSARPGTAGELFF
15	TRBV12-3/TRBV12-4	TRBD2	-	TRBJ2-7	TGTGCCAGCAGCCCACCCTCGGGGGAGGGCCACGAGCAGTACTTC	CASSPPSGEGHEQYF
16	TRBV5-1	-	-	TRBJ2-2	TGCGCCAGCAGCTTTATCACAGGGTGGAACACCGGGGAGCTGTTTTTT	CASSFITGWNTGELFF
16	TRBV5-5	TRBD1	-	TRBJ2-3	TGTGCCAGCAGCAACCGGACAGGGATGGGCACAGATACGCAGTATTTT	CASSNRTGMGTDTQYF
13	TRBV20-1	-	-	TRBJ1-5	TGCAGTGCAGAAGGACAGCCCAATCAGCCCCAGCATTTT	CSAEGQPNQPQHF
11	TRBV7-9	-	-	TRBJ1-5	TGTGCCACTGGGGTTAATCAGCCCCAGCATTTT	CATGVNQPQHF
13	TRBV7-2	-	-	TRBJ1-2	TGTGCCAGCAGCTTAGATAGGGTGGGCCCCTACACCTTC	CASSLDRVGPYTF
15	TRBV3-1	-	few	TRBJ2-2	TGTGCCAGCAGCCCCCTCGGACTAAACACCGGGGAGCTGTTTTTT	CASSPLGLNTGELFF
18	TRBV5-1	TRBD2	-	TRBJ2-1	TGCGCCAGCAGCTTTGACCCGCTCGGACTAGCGGGTTACAATGAGCAGTTCTTC	CASSFDPLGLAGYNEQFF
17	TRBV7-8	TRBD2	-	TRBJ2-5	TGTGCCAGCAACTTCCGGAGGACTAGCGGGAAGGATGAGACCCAGTACTTC	CASNFRRTSGKDETQYF
13	TRBV15	-	-	TRBJ1-1	TGTGCCACCAGCAGAGATTCGGGCACTGAAGCTTTCTTT	CATSRDSGTEAFF
14	TRBV5-1	TRBD2	-	TRBJ2-1	TGCGCCAGCAGCTTCTGGACTAGCGAGGATGAGCAGTTCTTC	CASSFWTSEDEQFF
14	TRBV7-8	-	once	TRBJ1-1	TGTGCCAGCAGCCCCAGGGCGGCACGAACTGAAGCTTTCTTT	CASSPRAARTEAFF
16	TRBV6-5	TRBD1	few	TRBJ1-5	TGTGCCAGCAGTTACTTGGGGACAGGGATGTTTCAGCCCCAGCATTTT	CASSYLGTGMFQPQHF
15	TRBV20-1	-	few	TRBJ2-5	TGCAGTGCTAAGGGGGGGAGACAGGGTCAAGAGACCCAGTACTTC	CSAKGGRQGQETQYF
16	TRBV19	-	few	TRBJ2-2	TGTGCCAGTAGTATCGCCCGGGGTCGAAGTACCGGGGAGCTGTTTTTT	CASSIARGRSTGELFF
15	TRBV7-3	-	-	TRBJ1-2	TGTGCCAGCAGCAACGCGTTGGGGGCGGGGTATGGCTACACCTTC	CASSNALGAGYGYTF
13	TRBV2	-	few	TRBJ2-2	TGTGCCAGCAGTGATGGGGGGAGCGGGGAGCTGTTTTTT	CASSDGGSGELFF
14	TRBV27	-	-	TRBJ2-1	TGTGCCAGCAGTCCCCCCCGGGAGACCAATGAGCAGTTCTTC	CASSPPRETNEQFF
17	TRBV19	-	-	TRBJ2-1	TGTGCCAGTAGTATAATGGGGGGCCCCACTACCTACAATGAGCAGTTCTTC	CASSIMGGPTTYNEQFF
15	TRBV15	TRBD1	few	TRBJ1-5	TGTGCCACCAGCGGGGGGACAGCACGCAATCAGCCCCAGCATTTT	CATSGGTARNQPQHF
14	TRBV28	-	many	TRBJ2-5	TGTGCCAGCAGTCAGACAGGAGGGGGAGAGACCCAGTACTTC	CASSQTGGGETQYF
15	TRBV7-2	-	-	TRBJ2-1	TGTGCCAGCAGCTTAGCCAGTTTTTCATACAATGAGCAGTTCTTC	CASSLASFSYNEQFF
16	TRBV20-1	TRBD2	-	TRBJ2-2	TGCAGTGCTAGCACACTAGCGCAAAGGGGCACCGGGGAGCTGTTTTTT	CSASTLAQRGTGELFF
17	TRBV4-2	TRBD2	few	TRBJ2-7	TGTGCCAGCAGCCACACCAACCTAGCGGGAGGCCCCTACGAGCAGTACTTC	CASSHTNLAGGPYEQYF
16	TRBV28	-	-	TRBJ2-1	TGTGCCAGCAGACGGGGCGGGCCACGAACCAACAATGAGCAGTTCTTC	CASRRGGPRTNNEQFF
13	TRBV19	TRBD2	-	TRBJ2-1	TGTGCCAGCAGACTAGCGTATTACAATGAGCAGTTCTTC	CASRLAYYNEQFF
15	TRBV6-2/TRBV6-3	-	-	TRBJ2-1	TGTGCCAGCAGCCCACCTTATGGGAGGAGGGGCGAGCAGTTCTTC	CASSPPYGRRGEQFF
14	TRBV20-1	TRBD2	few	TRBJ2-1	TGCAGTGCTCCCCCCAGCGGGAGCAACAATGAGCAGTTCTTC	CSAPPSGSNNEQFF
16	TRBV6-1	-	-	TRBJ2-3	TGTGCCAGCAGTGAAAGGCCATCTCCCTTAAAAGATACGCAGTATTTT	CASSERPSPLKDTQYF
16	TRBV12-3/TRBV12-4	-	-	TRBJ1-2	TGTGCCAGCAGTTTAGACCCCCGGACCCTAAACTATGGCTACACCTTC	CASSLDPRTLNYGYTF
17	TRBV11-2	TRBD2	few	TRBJ2-1	TGTGCCAGCAGCTTGGGGACTAGCGGGAGTCCCTACAATGAGCAGTTCTTC	CASSLGTSGSPYNEQFF
19	TRBV11-1	-	-	TRBJ2-7	TGTGCCAGCAGCTCTATTAGGGGGGGAGCTAGCGAACGCATCTACGAGCAGTACTTC	CASSSIRGGASERIYEQYF
13	TRBV29-1	-	-	TRBJ2-5	TGCAGCGTTACAGGGTATGGGACAGAGACCCAGTACTTC	CSVTGYGTETQYF
16	TRBV29-1	-	-	TRBJ2-5	TGCAGCGTCCGGTGGGTAGGGACTGACATACAAGAGACCCAGTACTTC	CSVRWVGTDIQETQYF
16	TRBV7-9	-	few	TRBJ2-1	TGTGCCAGCAGCTTGGGGGCCGGGGTAAGCTACAATGAGCAGTTCTTC	CASSLGAGVSYNEQFF
15	TRBV14	-	-	TRBJ2-6	TGTGCCAGCAGTCCCCAGACCTCTGGGGCCAACGTCCTGACTTTC	CASSPQTSGANVLTF
14	TRBV3-1	-	-	TRBJ1-5	TGTGCCAGCAGCCATGCAGGAGCCGGTCAGCCCCAGCATTTT	CASSHAGAGQPQHF
13	TRBV20-1	-	-	TRBJ2-5	TGCAGTGCTAGGTATACAGTGGCGGAGACCCAGTACTTC	CSARYTVAETQYF
13	TRBV5-1	-	-	TRBJ2-1	TGCGCCAGCAGCTTGCAGGATTACAATGAGCAGTTCTTC	CASSLQDYNEQFF
16	TRBV15	-	-	TRBJ1-2	TGTGCCACCAGCAGAGATGGTATAGGGGTAAACTATGGCTACACCTTC	CATSRDGIGVNYGYTF
13	TRBV5-1	-	-	TRBJ2-1	TGCGCCAGCAGACTTGTGGAATACAATGAGCAGTTCTTC	CASRLVEYNEQFF
15	TRBV7-2	TRBD2	-	TRBJ2-7	TGTGCCAGCAGCCCGATAGCGGGAGGGGTTAACGAGCAGTACTTC	CASSPIAGGVNEQYF
17	TRBV18	TRBD1	few	TRBJ1-2	TGTGCCAGCTCACCGTTAGGCACAGGGGGCGTTCATGATGGCTACACCTTC	CASSPLGTGGVHDGYTF